This passage covers 25 T cell receptor beta chains from one sample sequenced in a study of human T cells and chemical hapten exposure. MiXCR was run by TCRdb on the RACE reads, yielding one entry per CDR3 protein. The profile shows about 170,000 distinct CDR3 sequences, 25% to 35% of them singletons. The sample's time point: patch test 3, about 24 weeks after DPC sensitization. Treatment denoted: therapeutic diphenylcyclopropenone sensitization with weekly scalp DPC. The starting material was whole blood, obtained in connection with sensitization to the hapten diphenylcyclopropenone (DPC). Every receptor here comes from a woman between 18 and 29 years old with alopecia areata. Some clones in this sample may be carry-over from other donors' samples.

The chain links TRBV7-2 to TRBJ1-1; D not resolved. The V gene's germline CDR1 is SGHTA and CDR2 FQGNSA. V was clipped by 2 bases and J by 3 bases, with 7 bases between them. The CDR3 is made up of 13 amino acids. The CDR3 sequence: CASSLNLDTEAFF. DNA for the CDR3: TGTGCCAGCAGCTTAAACTTGGACACTGAAGCTTTCTTT.

The V call is TRBV18, the J call TRBJ2-7, with D perhaps matching TRBD2 (10 bases). Germline values: CDR1 KGHSH, CDR2 LQKENI. The germline V and J ends were trimmed by 3 bases and 9 bases, with 39 bases remaining between them. CDR3 length equals 21 residues. CDR3 coding DNA: TGTGCCAGCTCACCTGGGACAGGGACACTAGCGGGACCGAGTCCCCGGCATGGGCAGTACTTC. Protein: CASSPGTGTLAGPSPRHGQYF. Combining the CDR3 with reference TRBV18 and TRBJ2-7 gives the whole variable domain NAGVMQNPRHLVRRRGQEARLRCSPMKGHSHVYWYRQLPEEGLKFMVYLQKENIIDESGMPKERFSAEFPKEGPSILRIQQVVRGDSAAYFCASSPGTGTLAGPSPRHGQYFGPGTRLTVT.

This clonotype has ten or more counts. This chain connects TRBV4-3 to TRBJ2-3; D not resolved. Between the trimmed V and J ends, which lost 0 bases and 5 bases, there was a span of 3 bases. Germline V CDR1 and CDR2: LGHNA, YSLEER. This CDR3 comprises 12 residues. CDR3 in DNA: TGCGCCAGCAGCCAAGACGGAGATACGCAGTATTTT. It codes for CASSQDGDTQYF.

The chain carries TRBV27 and TRBJ2-2; 7 positions agree with TRBD2. CDR3 size: 11 residues. Looked up from germline, CDR1 is MNHEY and CDR2 is SMNVEV (reference sequence). Germline trimming cut 8 bases from V and 6 bases from J; bases unmatched to any gene: 0. The chain's CDR3 is CASGGAGELFF. DNA for the CDR3: TGTGCCAGCGGGGGGGCCGGGGAGCTGTTTTTT.

The count of this clonotype is one. The chain uses TRBV18 and TRBJ1-5; 10 nucleotides agree with TRBD1. The ends lost 5 bases at V and 4 bases at J; junction bases unmatched: 5. The CDR3 consists of 15 residues. Per the germline V gene, CDR1 is KGHSH and CDR2 is LQKENI. CDR3 sequence reads: CASSDRQGANQPQHF. CDR3 coding DNA: TGTGCCAGCTCAGACCGACAGGGGGCTAATCAGCCCCAGCATTTT. Complete variable domain (other parts from reference TRBV18 and TRBJ1-5): NAGVMQNPRHLVRRRGQEARLRCSPMKGHSHVYWYRQLPEEGLKFMVYLQKENIIDESGMPKERFSAEFPKEGPSILRIQQVVRGDSAAYFCASSDRQGANQPQHFGDGTRLSIL.

The chain couples TRBV7-2 to TRBJ2-1; D perhaps matches TRBD2 (5 bases). Trimming removed 8 bases from V and 4 bases from J, with 9 bases in between. Germline CDR1 is SGHTA and CDR2 is FQGNSA. The CDR3 extends over 12 amino acids. The CDR3 DNA follows: TGTGCCAGCGGGAGCCCTTACAATGAGCAGTTCTTC. Translated, it gives CASGSPYNEQFF.

The genes are TRBV2 and TRBJ2-2; the D gene is possibly TRBD1 (5 bases). The CDR3 length is 16 residues. V lost 2 bases and J lost 0, with 10 bases in between. Germline V gene sequence: CDR1 SNHLY, CDR2 FYNNEI. CDR3 DNA: TGTGCCAGCAGTGAACTAGTGACAGCGAACACCGGGGAGCTGTTTTTT. Protein sequence: CASSELVTANTGELFF.

The chain uses TRBV4-2 and TRBJ2-3, with no clear D. The CDR3 has 14 amino acids. V was clipped by 2 bases and J by 4 bases, with 10 bases between them. From germline, CDR1 is LGHNA and CDR2 YNFKEQ. The CDR3 reads CASSQRPGPDTQYF. In DNA, the CDR3 is TGTGCCAGCAGCCAACGTCCGGGCCCAGATACGCAGTATTTT.

The J gene is TRBJ2-7, the V gene TRBV9, with no clear D. V lost 2 bases and J lost 4, with 16 bases in between. The length of the CDR3 is 15 residues. From germline, CDR1 is SGDLS and CDR2 YYNGEE. CDR3: CASSVGSGSFYEQYF. Written as DNA, the CDR3 is TGTGCCAGCAGCGTGGGCTCCGGATCCTTTTACGAGCAGTACTTC.

The rearrangement uses TRBV9 and TRBJ2-5, with 8 bases fitting TRBD1. The CDR3 consists of 14 residues. Germline lookup yields CDR1 SGDLS and CDR2 YYNGEE. V lost 2 bases and J lost 5; bases outside the gene matches: 5. The CDR3 spells CASSVSDRAETQYF. The CDR3 DNA is TGTGCCAGCAGCGTTTCGGACAGGGCTGAGACCCAGTACTTC.

The chain links TRBV20-1 to TRBJ1-1; 10 nucleotides match TRBD1. CDR3 length equals 13 residues. V lost 1 base, J lost 10 bases, and 6 bases stayed unmatched. CDR1 DFQATT and CDR2 SNEGSKA come from the germline V gene (reference sequence). CDR3 sequence reads: CSARAGQGGLAFF. DNA of the CDR3: TGCAGTGCTAGAGCTGGACAGGGGGGGTTAGCTTTCTTT.

V and J are TRBV5-1 and TRBJ1-1, with 9 bases that match TRBD1. The CDR3 runs to 14 residues. Germline values: CDR1 SGHRS, CDR2 YFSETQ. Losses at the gene ends were 3 bases for V and 5 bases for J; bases not matched to a gene: 5. The CDR3 loop is CASSSRTGVTEAFF. CDR3 sequence (DNA): TGCGCCAGCAGCTCTAGGACAGGGGTGACTGAAGCTTTCTTT.

V and J are TRBV2 and TRBJ2-3, with TRBD1 matching 7 bases. The trim removed 7 bases at V and 11 bases at J, leaving 9 bases unmatched. Germline lookup yields CDR1 SNHLY and CDR2 FYNNEI. CDR3 length equals 12 residues. The CDR3 DNA is TGTGCCAGCACCCCAGGGACAGCTAGGCAGTATTTT. Encoded protein: CASTPGTARQYF.

V usage is TRBV7-3 and J usage is TRBJ2-1; TRBD1 aligns across 8 bases. The V gene end was trimmed by 0 bases and the J gene end by 0 bases; junction bases not matched to a gene: 4. There are 17 residues in the CDR3. Per the germline V gene, CDR1 is SGHTA and CDR2 is FQGTGA. The CDR3 nucleotides are TGTGCCAGCAGCTTAACGCGGACAGGGAGCTCCTACAATGAGCAGTTCTTC. Translating it yields CASSLTRTGSSYNEQFF.

The chain is built from TRBV12-3 or TRBV12-4 and TRBJ2-5; 9 bases line up with TRBD1. The CDR3 length is 15 residues. The V segment lost 5 bases and the J segment 4 bases; nucleotides outside the gene matches: 8. CDR3 in DNA: TGTGCCAGCAGTCCTCCGGGACAGGGTAGAGAGACCCAGTACTTC. Its protein product is CASSPPGQGRETQYF.

V is TRBV5-5 and J is TRBJ2-7; 9 positions agree with TRBD1. With 3 bases clipped from V and 3 bases from J, the junction kept 7 bases outside the gene matches. The CDR3 has 15 residues. The germline V gene encodes CDR1 SGHKS and CDR2 YYEKEE (reference sequence). The CDR3 region is CASSWGTGRSYEQYF. CDR3 DNA sequence: TGTGCCAGCAGCTGGGGGACAGGGAGAAGCTACGAGCAGTACTTC.

There are many counts of this clonotype. The chain couples TRBV28 to TRBJ1-1; no reliable D call. The ends were cut back, 5 bases at V and 4 bases at J, with 11 bases in the middle. CDR1 and CDR2 from the germline V gene are MDHEN and SYDVKM. The CDR3 is 13 amino acids. CDR3 DNA sequence: TGTGCCAGCAGTCCCCGTAGCCCCACTGAAGCTTTCTTT. Translation gives CASSPRSPTEAFF.

The CDR3: CASSLDRGLGTEAFF. The CDR3 nucleotides read TGTGCCAGCAGTTTAGACAGGGGGCTTGGCACTGAAGCTTTCTTT. The chain couples TRBV12-3 or TRBV12-4 to TRBJ1-1; 9 nucleotides match TRBD1. This CDR3 region has 15 residues. J lost 4 bases, V lost 1 base, and 4 bases had no gene match.

This clonotype was observed a handful of times. The chain carries TRBV4-3 and TRBJ2-1, with TRBD2 matching 8 bases. The CDR3 loop spans 16 amino acids. V lost 6 bases and J lost 4; bases outside the gene matches: 11. Germline values: CDR1 LGHNA, CDR2 YSLEER. The CDR3 region is CASRIGRAEDYNEQFF. CDR3 bases: TGCGCCAGCAGAATCGGGAGGGCCGAGGATTACAATGAGCAGTTCTTC.

This chain uses TRBV12-3 or TRBV12-4 with TRBJ2-1, with no clear D. The CDR3 runs to 17 residues. Trimming took off 5 bases at V and 6 bases at J, with 23 bases between the two ends. CDR3 nucleotides: TGTGCCAGCAGTCCAACCCAGAGACGGATAGAAGGCAATGAGCAGTTCTTC. Encoded protein: CASSPTQRRIEGNEQFF.

This chain joins TRBV29-1 and TRBJ2-7, with D possibly called TRBD1 or TRBD2 (5 bases each). CDR1 and CDR2 (germline): SQVTM, ANQGSEA. Trimming cost V 3 bases and J 2 bases, with 11 bases left between them. The length of the CDR3 is 13 residues. The CDR3 DNA follows: TGCAGCGTTGACCTGGGGGACGCCTACGAGCAGTACTTC. This sequence encodes CSVDLGDAYEQYF.

This clonotype has a handful of counts. The chain joins TRBV18 to TRBJ1-5; possible D gene TRBD1, 6 bases. The length of the CDR3 is 14 residues. The germline gives CDR1 KGHSH, CDR2 LQKENI. V was shortened by 3 bases and J by 4 bases, with 10 bases between the two germline ends. CDR3 sequence reads: CASSPWTENQPQHF. The CDR3 DNA sequence: TGTGCCAGCTCACCCTGGACAGAGAATCAGCCCCAGCATTTT.

The gene calls are TRBV27 and TRBJ1-5; a possible D gene is TRBD1 (6 bases). Trimming stripped 5 bases from V and 3 bases from J, with 11 bases between. Germline CDR1 reads MNHEY; CDR2 reads SMNVEV (reference sequence). The CDR3 covers 14 residues. The CDR3 nucleotides read TGTGCCAGCAGTACCCGACAGGACAATCAGCCCCAGCATTTT. Translation: CASSTRQDNQPQHF.

This clonotype was detected only a few times. The V and J genes are TRBV27 and TRBJ2-1; 8 bases line up with TRBD2. The CDR3 covers 13 residues. The germline V gene encodes CDR1 MNHEY and CDR2 SMNVEV (reference sequence). V shed 7 bases and J 16 bases; nucleotides not matched to a gene: 15. The CDR3 is CASTSSAAGGHFF. DNA for the CDR3: TGTGCCAGCACCTCCTCCGCGGCGGGGGGACACTTCTTC.

The gene calls are TRBV9 and TRBJ2-3; the D gene is possibly TRBD2 (5 bases). V gave up 0 bases and J gave up 0 bases, with 14 bases separating them. Germline values: CDR1 SGDLS, CDR2 YYNGEE. This CDR3 comprises 17 residues. The CDR3 spells CASSVAGVLLSTDTQYF. In DNA, the CDR3 is TGTGCCAGCAGCGTAGCCGGGGTCCTACTTAGCACAGATACGCAGTATTTT.